Described below is a single T cell receptor (beta chain) sequence and its context. The antigen it binds to is not known. No base qualities exist here, and no much larger clone lies one base off it. For CDR1 and CDR2, the germline V gene lists SGHTA and FQGNSA. The V end loses 1 base and the J end loses 4 bases, and a stretch of 4 bases separates them. The CDR3, cysteine through phenylalanine, is 13 amino acids long. Solely the CDR3 DNA is kept, with 39 bases framed from the first base. This specimen belongs to a study of T cell responses to AZD1222 COVID-19 vaccine (dated by TCRdb to about 2021). About the study as a whole: TCR sequencing was performed for fewer than 250 trial participants, of whom 200 to 220 were given two doses of AZD1222 and around 25 were given two doses of MenACWY control vaccine. Trial participants were enrolled by age into subgroups of 18-55, 56-69 and 70-plus years, and around 150, 28 and 57 TCR-sequenced participants, respectively, were included in these subgroups. Overall results and qualifications from the work: Reportedly, almost half of the unique spike-specific TCRs recognized epitopes lying outside the regions that are mutated in the B.1.351 and B.1.1.7 variants. Conclusions about previously exposed vaccinees are limited because only six or seven AZD1222 recipients were SARS-CoV-2 seropositive at baseline. A significant rise in spike-specific TCR breadth and depth was observed after two AZD1222 doses relative to day 0 and relative to MenACWY recipients. Participants were mostly white British, with more females than males. The authors suggested clonal diversity may have been underestimated. The vaccine-associated CD4 TCRs covered the entire spike protein, and the dominant responses fell in regions 160-218 and 743-854. No day 14 peak-response samples were available, so repertoires were characterized only after the peak T cell response. In the small 56-69-year group, the increase in depth fell short of significance, most likely because of low power.

The time point label for this specimen denotes: about 28 days (+/-7) after the second vaccine dose. AZD1222 recipients given second doses at about 4 weeks or at about 12 weeks were pooled, since spike-specific TCR depth and breadth were not found to differ between the two schedules. Vaccinee samples came from UK trials COV001 and COV002, including a single-blind randomized controlled phase 2/3 trial of AZD1222 (ChAdOx1 nCoV-19) in healthy adults. For TCRbeta chain sequencing, PBMC samples from trial participants were taken at day 0 and at day 28 after the second dose. The CDR3 regions of human TCRbeta chains were subjected to immunosequencing. The paper's data handling went like this. TCRs in the repertoires were matched against a reference library of SARS-CoV-2-specific TCRs that had been generated with the MIRA antigen-specificity platform. Breadth meant the fraction of unique TCRs that were SARS-CoV-2-associated, whereas depth meant the fraction of total T cells that were SARS-CoV-2-associated. Using the MIRA data, each spike-specific TCR was mapped to the spike region that the TCR reacts to and placed in a CD4 or CD8 class. Log10-transformed breadth and depth values were compared by one-way ANOVA with Sidak's multiple comparisons tests. TCRdb retrieved this table from immuneACCESS and kept in-frame rearrangements only. Not all clones are present; in checked studies, unresolved V genes account for under half, and no reason is known for the remainder. The DNA was the basis for D and trimming; V, J and clone size are from that table. The table for this sample lists approximately 26,000 clones; around 90% of them were counted only once. Under 3.5% of the sample belongs to the ten largest clones.

This specimen was peripheral blood, taken 28 days after the second AZD1222 dose. The chain is encoded by TRBV7-2 joined to TRBJ2-2; confidence is insufficient to name the D gene. The TCR sequence derives from an adult who received the AZD1222 COVID-19 vaccine. The CDR3 reads CASSLGITGELFF. The DNA is as follows: TGTGCCAGCAGCTTAGGCATCACCGGGGAGCTGTTTTTT.